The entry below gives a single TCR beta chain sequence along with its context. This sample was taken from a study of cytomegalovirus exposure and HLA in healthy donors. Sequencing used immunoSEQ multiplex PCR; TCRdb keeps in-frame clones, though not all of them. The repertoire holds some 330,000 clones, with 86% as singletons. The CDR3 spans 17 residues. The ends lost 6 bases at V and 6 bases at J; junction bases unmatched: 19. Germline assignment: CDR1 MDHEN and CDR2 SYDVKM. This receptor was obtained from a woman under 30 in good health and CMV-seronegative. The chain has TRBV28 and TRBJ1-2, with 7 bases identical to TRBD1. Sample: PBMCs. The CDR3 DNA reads TGTGCCAGCAGCCCATACAATAATGAACAGGGGATTAATGGCTACACCTTC. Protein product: CASSPYNNEQGINGYTF.